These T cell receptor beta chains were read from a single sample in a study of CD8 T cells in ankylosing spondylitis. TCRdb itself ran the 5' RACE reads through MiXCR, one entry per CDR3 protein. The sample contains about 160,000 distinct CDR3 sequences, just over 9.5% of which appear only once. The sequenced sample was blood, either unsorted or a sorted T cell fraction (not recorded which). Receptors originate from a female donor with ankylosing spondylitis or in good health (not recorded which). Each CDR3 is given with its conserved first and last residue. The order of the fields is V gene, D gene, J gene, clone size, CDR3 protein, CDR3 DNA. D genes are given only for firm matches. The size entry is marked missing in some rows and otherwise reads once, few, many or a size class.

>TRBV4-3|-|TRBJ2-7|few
CASSQEAAISYEQYF
TGCGCCAGCAGCCAAGAAGCCGCGATCTCCTACGAGCAGTACTTC
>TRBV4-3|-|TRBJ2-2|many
CASSQEASGLDGELFF
TGCGCCAGCAGCCAAGAGGCCAGCGGGTTGGACGGGGAGCTGTTTTTT
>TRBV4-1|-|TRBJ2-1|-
CATSWESLSYNEQFF
TGCGCCACCTCTTGGGAGAGCCTCTCCTACAATGAGCAGTTCTTC
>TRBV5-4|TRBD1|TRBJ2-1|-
CASSYRGWYNEQFF
TGTGCCAGCAGCTACAGGGGATGGTACAATGAGCAGTTCTTC
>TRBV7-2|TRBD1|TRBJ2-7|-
CASSPVVTGVEQYF
TGTGCCAGCAGCCCCGTGGTAACAGGGGTCGAGCAGTACTTC
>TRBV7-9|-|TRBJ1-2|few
CASSLTRTAYPYGYTF
TGTGCCAGCAGTTTAACCCGGACAGCCTACCCCTATGGCTACACCTTC
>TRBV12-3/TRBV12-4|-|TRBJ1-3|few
CASSFVRSLDTIYF
TGTGCCAGCAGTTTCGTTCGTAGTTTAGACACCATATATTTT
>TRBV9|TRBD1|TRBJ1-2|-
CASSFDRGDRPYGYTF
TGTGCCAGCAGCTTCGACAGGGGCGATCGACCTTATGGCTACACCTTC
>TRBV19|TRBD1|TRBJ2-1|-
CASRDRGGNEQFF
TGTGCCAGCCGGGACAGGGGTGGGAATGAGCAGTTCTTC
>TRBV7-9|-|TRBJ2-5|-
CASSSLQNPYF
TGTGCCAGCAGCTCCCTACAGAACCCATACTTC
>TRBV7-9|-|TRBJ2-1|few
CASSLPYSSSYNEQFF
TGTGCCAGCAGCTTACCCTACTCGAGCTCCTACAATGAGCAGTTCTTC
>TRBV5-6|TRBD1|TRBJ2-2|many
CASSLITGTGDARDTGELFF
TGTGCCAGCAGCTTGATCACCGGGACAGGGGATGCTCGAGACACCGGGGAGCTGTTTTTT
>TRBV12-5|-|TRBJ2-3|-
CASGLVQADTQYF
TGTGCTAGTGGTTTGGTACAGGCAGATACGCAGTATTTT
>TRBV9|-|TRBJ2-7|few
CASSVGDTSYEQYF
TGTGCCAGCAGCGTAGGTGACACCTCCTACGAGCAGTACTTC
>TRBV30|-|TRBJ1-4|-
CAWSAVGGGEKLFF
TGTGCCTGGAGTGCCGTTGGGGGTGGCGAAAAACTGTTTTTT
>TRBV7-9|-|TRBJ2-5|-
CASSPKFREETQYF
TGTGCCAGCAGCCCAAAGTTCAGGGAAGAGACCCAGTACTTC
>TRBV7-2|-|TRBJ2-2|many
CASSSPNTGELFF
TGTGCCAGCAGCTCCCCAAACACCGGGGAGCTGTTTTTT
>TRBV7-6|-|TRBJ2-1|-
CASSLEETTDNEQFF
TGTGCCAGCAGCTTAGAGGAGACTACCGACAATGAGCAGTTCTTC
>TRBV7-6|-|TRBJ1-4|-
CASSQAGKGEKLFF
TGTGCCAGCTCCCAGGCAGGGAAGGGTGAAAAACTGTTTTTT
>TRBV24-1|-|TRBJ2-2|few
CATSDFNRVEELFF
TGTGCCACCAGTGATTTTAACAGGGTCGAGGAGCTGTTTTTT
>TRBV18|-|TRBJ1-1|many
CASSPKRSEAFF
TGTGCCAGCTCCCCGAAGCGCTCTGAAGCTTTCTTT
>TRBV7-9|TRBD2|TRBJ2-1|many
CASSSSSGSVYNEQFF
TGTGCCAGCAGCTCGTCTAGCGGGAGTGTGTACAATGAGCAGTTCTTC
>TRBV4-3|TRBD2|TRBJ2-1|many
CASSQSLAGGGNEQFF
TGCGCCAGCAGCCAATCCCTAGCGGGGGGGGGCAATGAGCAGTTCTTC
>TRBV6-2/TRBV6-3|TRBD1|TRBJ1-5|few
CASTRGQNQPQHF
TGTGCCAGCACCAGGGGACAGAATCAGCCCCAGCATTTT
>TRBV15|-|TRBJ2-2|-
CATSTETDRNTGELFF
TGTGCCACCAGCACGGAGACAGACCGGAACACCGGGGAGCTGTTTTTT
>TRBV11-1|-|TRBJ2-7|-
CASSIYRDTPYEQYF
TGTGCCAGCAGCATATACCGGGACACTCCCTACGAGCAGTACTTC
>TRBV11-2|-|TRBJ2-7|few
CASSSGQIYEQYF
TGTGCCAGCAGCTCTGGACAGATCTACGAGCAGTACTTC
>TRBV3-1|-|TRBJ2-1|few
CASSQDPPLAASYNEQFF
TGTGCCAGCAGCCAAGATCCCCCACTAGCAGCATCCTACAATGAGCAGTTCTTC
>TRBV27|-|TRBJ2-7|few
CASSRLSSYEQYF
TGTGCCAGCAGCCGCCTGAGCTCCTACGAGCAGTACTTC
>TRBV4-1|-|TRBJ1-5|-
CASSQELGAPNQPQHF
TGCGCCAGCAGCCAAGAGTTGGGGGCCCCCAATCAGCCCCAGCATTTT
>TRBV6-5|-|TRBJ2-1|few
CASSYSSYNEQFF
TGTGCCAGCAGTTACTCGAGCTACAATGAGCAGTTCTTC
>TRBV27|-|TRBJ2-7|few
CASSPPRGGGISYEQYF
TGTGCCAGCAGTCCCCCCCGTGGTGGGGGAATATCCTACGAGCAGTACTTC
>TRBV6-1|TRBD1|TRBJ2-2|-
CASSPTGGEYTGELFF
TGTGCCAGCAGTCCCACAGGGGGCGAGTACACCGGGGAGCTGTTTTTT
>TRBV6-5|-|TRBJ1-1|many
CASSYGTYSEAFF
TGTGCCAGCAGTTACGGAACATACTCAGAAGCTTTCTTT
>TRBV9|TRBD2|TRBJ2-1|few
CASRLSGRLLNEQFF
TGTGCCAGCAGGCTCAGCGGGAGATTATTGAATGAGCAGTTCTTC
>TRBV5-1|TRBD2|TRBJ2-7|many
CASSPAGVYLEQYF
TGCGCCAGCAGCCCCGCGGGGGTATACCTCGAGCAGTACTTC
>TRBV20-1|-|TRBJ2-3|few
CSAPGVGGFYTDTQYF
TGCAGTGCCCCGGGAGTGGGCGGCTTCTACACGGATACGCAGTATTTT
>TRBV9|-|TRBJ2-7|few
CASSVDWGAYEQYF
TGTGCCAGCAGCGTAGATTGGGGGGCCTACGAGCAGTACTTC
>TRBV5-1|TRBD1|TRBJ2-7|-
CASSGQGGYEQYF
TGCGCCAGCAGCGGACAGGGAGGCTACGAGCAGTACTTC